This T cell receptor (beta chain) was recorded in a study of shared clonotypes between healthy human individuals (dated by TCRdb to the early 2020s). Regarding the research as a whole: A couple of women and three men aged 18 to 49 years were included in the cohort. For each donor, CD4 naive and CD4 memory were each given three plates, CD8 naive was given two plates, and CD8 memory was given one plate. To estimate repertoire size and how much clonotype sharing occurs between individuals, the study deeply sequenced the blood TCR repertoires of about five healthy adults. Libraries were prepared and TCR repertoires were sequenced by different laboratories using diverse techniques, in order to increase sequencing depth and limit assay-specific biases. Each donor's leukapheresis produced roughly between roughly 0.85 and 9.5 billion PBMCs.

TCR CDR3 regions were amplified from genomic DNA by multiplex PCR using the deep immunoSEQ assay. Genomic DNA extracted from each cell subset was distributed evenly over all wells of several immunoSEQ 96-well plates, and each plate served as one replicate. Each replicate PCR for sorted subsets received approximately 220 ng genomic DNA, equal to roughly 30,000 T cell genomes. Purified libraries were measured with a Qubit 3.0 fluorometer, size-checked on a Bioanalyzer 2100, and measured again with the KAPA Library Quantification kit. Every immunoSEQ 96-well plate was sequenced on a dedicated single-read 150-cycle Illumina NextSeq 550 flow cell. Per the authors' processing: The immunoSEQ output contained only junctional sequences without quality scores, so filtering could not match that applied to full-length reads. Sequences were annotated with PyIR, a Python wrapper for IgBLAST v1.9, and V/J genes and CDR3 were assigned using IMGT germline references. Reads were filtered out if the reads had weak V/J assignments (E-value above 1e-6), no CDR3, stop codons, out-of-frame junctions, or ambiguous translated residues. V3J clonotypes were defined as sequences sharing the same inferred V gene, J gene, and CDR3 amino acid sequence. Percentage overlap between repertoires was computed as shared unique clonotypes divided by the size of the smaller repertoire. Repertoire richness was assessed with RTK rarefaction, the Chao1 estimator, and Recon v2.1 estimates of unobserved clonotypes. Generation probabilities for all TCRbeta clonotypes obtained by the gDNA method from a handful of donors were computed using OLGA. In TCRdb, the immuneACCESS table is reduced to in-frame sequences with V and J assigned. These tables do not hold every clone; where another copy was compared, an unresolved V gene accounts for under half, and the others remain unexplained. V and J calls and clone size are given by that table; D and trimming were obtained from the DNA. This sample is represented by more than 550,000 clones; around 70% of them were singletons. The ten largest clones represent less than 2% of the sample.

Points the paper makes about the study in general: Estimated clonotype richness was generally larger for naive than for memory subsets. Compared with non-shared clonotypes, the clonotypes found in all four sorted-subset donors had higher generation probabilities. Sharing across a few donors was observed for around 5% of naive CD4, over 3% of naive CD8, around 2.5% of memory CD4, and about 0.39% of memory CD8 clonotypes. Based on pairwise subsampling, the degree of clonotype sharing among donors was expected to be affected by sequencing depth. Because the study included only a small number of donors, the genetic and exposure-history diversity represented was limited. Rarefaction of sorted-subset datasets indicated incomplete sequencing despite the large sequencing depth. Sampling was restricted to blood, and TCR repertoires in tissues likely differ from the TCR repertoires found in blood.

The CDR3, cysteine through phenylalanine, is 12 amino acids long. The retained sequence is limited to the CDR3, 36 bases, with the frame set at the first base. CDR1 and CDR2 were assigned from the germline V gene (reference sequence) as SEHNR and FQNEAQ. Concerning this clone itself: This clone's antigen is unknown. A junction boundary mismatches the germline segment, possibly from a read error.

Donors were healthy HIV-negative adults with no recently reported acute infections or vaccinations. Only Caucasian adults living in Nashville, Tennessee, USA were represented among the donors. Magnetic negative selection was used to enrich CD4+ T cells, after which naive cells were positively selected on CD45RA and the negative fraction became the memory subset. Blood was obtained by leukapheresis, after which PBMCs were separated by Ficoll-Histopaque density gradient centrifugation and cryopreserved in liquid nitrogen vapor phase. Analytical flow cytometry was used to check the purity and quantity of each magnetically sorted T cell population. Genomic DNA was isolated from every sorted fraction and measured by UV absorbance on a Nanodrop 2000c.

The sequence links TRBV7-9 to TRBJ2-1, and 12 junctional nucleotides match TRBD2. Sequencing was done on a sample of memory CD4+ T cells sorted from blood. The sample's cell subset or site label, decoded: CD45RA-negative fraction. The sequence was obtained from a young woman in good health. The nucleotide sequence is given as TGTGCCAGCAGCTCCGGGCTAGCGGGAGGGATCTTC. Its translation reads: CASSSGLAGGIF.